A selection of T cell receptor beta chains follows, all from one sample in a study of cytomegalovirus exposure and HLA in healthy donors. Only in-frame clones appear in the TCRdb table, and some are missing; sequencing was by immunoSEQ multiplex PCR. The repertoire holds roughly 120,000 clones, approximately 80% seen once, with 0.24% in the top ten. The specimen was PBMCs. These receptors were collected from a middle-aged man in good health and CMV-seronegative. Both conserved end residues are part of each CDR3. Fields, in order: clone size, J gene, V gene, D gene, CDR3 DNA, CDR3 protein. The D gene is left open where the match is weak. The size field is filled for only some rows; it gives once, few, many or a size class.

clone_size: NA
j_call: TRBJ1-2
v_call: TRBV29-1
d_call: NA
cdr3_nt: TGCAGCGTTGAGATAAGGGGCGGCTACACCTTC
cdr3_aa: CSVEIRGGYTF

clone_size: few
j_call: TRBJ2-7
v_call: TRBV29-1
d_call: NA
cdr3_nt: TGCAGCGTTGGGGCTTTTAGCTCCTACGAGCAGTACTTC
cdr3_aa: CSVGAFSSYEQYF

clone_size: NA
j_call: TRBJ1-4
v_call: TRBV4-3
d_call: NA
cdr3_nt: TGCGCCAGCAGCCAAGATCTATCGGGAAGGAATGAAAAACTGTTTTTT
cdr3_aa: CASSQDLSGRNEKLFF

clone_size: NA
j_call: TRBJ1-2
v_call: TRBV2
d_call: TRBD1
cdr3_nt: TGTGCCAGCAGGGAACGGACAGGGGATCACTATGGCTACACCTTC
cdr3_aa: CASRERTGDHYGYTF

clone_size: NA
j_call: TRBJ2-6
v_call: TRBV7-3
d_call: NA
cdr3_nt: TGTGCCAGCAGCTTATCGGGACATGGCCAACCTGGGGCCAACGTCCTGACTTTC
cdr3_aa: CASSLSGHGQPGANVLTF

clone_size: NA
j_call: TRBJ1-2
v_call: TRBV7-6
d_call: TRBD1
cdr3_nt: TGTGCCAGCAGCTTAGCGCGTGGGACAGGGGACGGCTACACCTTC
cdr3_aa: CASSLARGTGDGYTF

clone_size: NA
j_call: TRBJ1-2
v_call: TRBV5-1
d_call: NA
cdr3_nt: TGCGCCAGCCGCCTAGGGGACAAAGCGGGAGGCTACACCTTC
cdr3_aa: CASRLGDKAGGYTF

clone_size: NA
j_call: TRBJ2-2
v_call: TRBV9
d_call: NA
cdr3_nt: TGTGCCAGCAGCGTAACGGGAATCCCTCAATACACCGGGGAGCTGTTTTTT
cdr3_aa: CASSVTGIPQYTGELFF

clone_size: NA
j_call: TRBJ1-2
v_call: TRBV4-3
d_call: NA
cdr3_nt: TGCGCCAGCAGCCAAGATCGAACCACAGGGCTTGGCTATGGCTACACCTTC
cdr3_aa: CASSQDRTTGLGYGYTF

clone_size: once
j_call: TRBJ2-5
v_call: TRBV5-1
d_call: NA
cdr3_nt: TGCGCCAGCAGCTTGGCCTATCGAGAGACCCAGTACTTC
cdr3_aa: CASSLAYRETQYF

clone_size: NA
j_call: TRBJ1-1
v_call: TRBV6-5
d_call: NA
cdr3_nt: TGTGCCAGCAGTTACCTTCAGTTGAACACTGAAGCTTTCTTT
cdr3_aa: CASSYLQLNTEAFF

clone_size: NA
j_call: TRBJ2-1
v_call: TRBV5-4
d_call: NA
cdr3_nt: TGTGCCAGCAGCCTTCAGGGTGTCTCCTACAATGAGCAGTTCTTC
cdr3_aa: CASSLQGVSYNEQFF

clone_size: NA
j_call: TRBJ2-7
v_call: TRBV13
d_call: TRBD1
cdr3_nt: TGTGCCAGCAGCCCCGACCGGGACAGGGGATTTGAAGAGCAGTACTTC
cdr3_aa: CASSPDRDRGFEEQYF

clone_size: NA
j_call: TRBJ2-1
v_call: TRBV6-5
d_call: TRBD2
cdr3_nt: TGTGCCAGCAGTTACGCCGGGGGGTCCTCCTACAATGAGCAGTTCTTC
cdr3_aa: CASSYAGGSSYNEQFF

clone_size: NA
j_call: TRBJ2-3
v_call: TRBV11-2
d_call: TRBD1
cdr3_nt: TGTGCCAGCAGCTTCGGGACAGGGGGAATGGATACGCAGTATTTT
cdr3_aa: CASSFGTGGMDTQYF

clone_size: once
j_call: TRBJ2-5
v_call: TRBV6-1
d_call: TRBD2
cdr3_nt: TGTGCCACTGCACTTGGGGGGGGCCAAGAGACCCAGTACTTC
cdr3_aa: CATALGGGQETQYF

clone_size: NA
j_call: TRBJ1-2
v_call: TRBV29-1
d_call: NA
cdr3_nt: TGCAGCACCCGCGTAGTCGGAGCTAACTATGGCTACACCTTC
cdr3_aa: CSTRVVGANYGYTF

clone_size: NA
j_call: TRBJ1-1
v_call: TRBV20-1
d_call: NA
cdr3_nt: TGCAGTGCTGTTACTTTTACTGAAGCTTTCTTT
cdr3_aa: CSAVTFTEAFF

clone_size: NA
j_call: TRBJ2-2
v_call: TRBV4-2
d_call: TRBD2
cdr3_nt: TGTGCCAGCAGTCCTCCGGGACTAGCGGGGCTTAGGGGGGAGCTGTTTTTT
cdr3_aa: CASSPPGLAGLRGELFF

clone_size: NA
j_call: TRBJ2-7
v_call: TRBV27
d_call: TRBD1
cdr3_nt: TGTGCCAGCAGTTTAGGGACAGGGGGTGACGAGCAGTACTTC
cdr3_aa: CASSLGTGGDEQYF

clone_size: NA
j_call: TRBJ1-1
v_call: TRBV4-1
d_call: NA
cdr3_nt: TGCGCCAGCAGCCAAGTTGGGGAGGCCACTGAAGCTTTCTTT
cdr3_aa: CASSQVGEATEAFF

clone_size: NA
j_call: TRBJ1-1
v_call: TRBV7-7
d_call: NA
cdr3_nt: TGTGCTAGCAGCCAAGATCGGACAGCGGCGGCTTTCTTT
cdr3_aa: CASSQDRTAAAFF

clone_size: NA
j_call: TRBJ1-1
v_call: TRBV5-1
d_call: TRBD1
cdr3_nt: TGCGCCAGCAGCTCGGTGACAGGGGTTAACACTGAAGCTTTCTTT
cdr3_aa: CASSSVTGVNTEAFF

clone_size: NA
j_call: TRBJ1-5
v_call: TRBV19
d_call: TRBD1
cdr3_nt: TGTGCCAGTAGTATCCTTTCGACAGGGGTGAGCAATCAGCCCCAGCATTTT
cdr3_aa: CASSILSTGVSNQPQHF

clone_size: NA
j_call: TRBJ1-3
v_call: TRBV6-1
d_call: NA
cdr3_nt: TGTGCCAGCAATGATATGGGACAACCGGTGGGAGGAAACACCATATATTTT
cdr3_aa: CASNDMGQPVGGNTIYF

clone_size: NA
j_call: TRBJ1-6
v_call: TRBV7-6
d_call: NA
cdr3_nt: TGTGCCAGCACCCGGGGGGATAATTCACCCCTCCACTTT
cdr3_aa: CASTRGDNSPLHF

clone_size: NA
j_call: TRBJ1-1
v_call: TRBV7-9
d_call: TRBD1
cdr3_nt: TGTGCCAGCAGCTGGCAAAGGGGACAGGGGGCCGACACTGAAGTTTTCTTT
cdr3_aa: CASSWQRGQGADTEVFF

clone_size: NA
j_call: TRBJ1-1
v_call: TRBV18
d_call: NA
cdr3_nt: TGTGCCAGCTCACCAAAAGGGGGGGACAACACTGAAGCTTTCTTT
cdr3_aa: CASSPKGGDNTEAFF

clone_size: NA
j_call: TRBJ1-4
v_call: TRBV28
d_call: TRBD1
cdr3_nt: TGTGCCAGCAGCGGGACAGGGTATGGAAAACTGTTTTTT
cdr3_aa: CASSGTGYGKLFF

clone_size: NA
j_call: TRBJ1-4
v_call: TRBV7-8
d_call: NA
cdr3_nt: TGTGCCAGCAGCTTAGCCCGGGGGGGAGGTGATGAAAAACTGTTTTTT
cdr3_aa: CASSLARGGGDEKLFF

clone_size: NA
j_call: TRBJ1-1
v_call: TRBV19
d_call: TRBD1
cdr3_nt: TGTGCCAGTAGTGAAGGGGACAGAGAAGCTTTCTTT
cdr3_aa: CASSEGDREAFF

clone_size: NA
j_call: TRBJ2-5
v_call: TRBV19
d_call: NA
cdr3_nt: TGTGCCAGTACCGATTCGAATACGAGGTCATGGACCCAGTACTTC
cdr3_aa: CASTDSNTRSWTQYF

clone_size: NA
j_call: TRBJ1-1
v_call: TRBV9
d_call: NA
cdr3_nt: TGTGCCAATCCGGGACTAGAAAACACTGAAGCTTTCTTT
cdr3_aa: CANPGLENTEAFF

clone_size: NA
j_call: TRBJ2-4
v_call: TRBV9
d_call: NA
cdr3_nt: TGTGCCAGCAGCGTAGGGGCGCATGAGTACATTCAGTACTTC
cdr3_aa: CASSVGAHEYIQYF

clone_size: NA
j_call: TRBJ2-7
v_call: TRBV10-3
d_call: NA
cdr3_nt: TGTGCCATCAGTGATGTGGGCAGGGATAACGAGCAGTACTTC
cdr3_aa: CAISDVGRDNEQYF

clone_size: NA
j_call: TRBJ2-2
v_call: TRBV28
d_call: TRBD1
cdr3_nt: TGTGCCAGCAGGAGGGACAGGGGTGTCTCCGGGGAGCTGTTTTTT
cdr3_aa: CASRRDRGVSGELFF